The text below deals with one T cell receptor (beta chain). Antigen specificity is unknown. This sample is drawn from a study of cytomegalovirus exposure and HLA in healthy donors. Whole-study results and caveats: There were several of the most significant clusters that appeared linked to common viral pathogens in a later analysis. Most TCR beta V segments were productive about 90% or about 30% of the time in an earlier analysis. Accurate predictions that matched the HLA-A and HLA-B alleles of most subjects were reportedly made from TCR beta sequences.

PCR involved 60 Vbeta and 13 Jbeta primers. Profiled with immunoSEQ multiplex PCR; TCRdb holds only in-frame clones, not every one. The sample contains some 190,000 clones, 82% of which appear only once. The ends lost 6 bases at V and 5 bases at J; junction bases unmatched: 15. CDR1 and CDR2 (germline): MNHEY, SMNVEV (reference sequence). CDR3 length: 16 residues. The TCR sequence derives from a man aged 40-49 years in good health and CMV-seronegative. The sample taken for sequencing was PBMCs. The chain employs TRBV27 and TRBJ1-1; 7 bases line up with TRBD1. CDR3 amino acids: CASRPTRQGRTTEAFF. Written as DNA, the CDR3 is TGTGCCAGCAGACCCACCCGACAGGGACGTACTACTGAAGCTTTCTTT.